The clone carrying this T cell receptor (beta chain) was picked up one time. Its matching antigen is unknown. The data stem from a study of cytomegalovirus exposure and HLA in healthy donors. General study results and limits: In a later analysis, V- and J-gene trimming of beta chains associated with a DCLRE1C missense variant, replicated independently. The number of N-insertions in an Asian-associated ancestry cluster was reportedly below the roughly 660-donor mean in a later analysis.

The CDR3 contains 13 residues. Germline V gene sequence: CDR1 GTSNPN, CDR2 SVGIG (reference sequence). After removal of 4 bases from V and 7 bases from J, the junction contained 4 bases not matched to a gene. Both 60 Vbeta primers and 13 Jbeta primers went into the PCR. The repertoire was sequenced with immunoSEQ multiplex PCR; TCRdb's copy has only in-frame clones and lacks some. The data contain under 200,000 clones, about 81% of them singletons. This clonotype originated in a woman in her fifties or sixties in good health and CMV-seropositive. The V and J genes are TRBV30 and TRBJ1-6, with 7 bases matching TRBD1. Sequencing was done on a sample of PBMCs. CDR3 coding DNA: TGTGCCTGGACGGGACAGCAGAATTCACCCCTCCACTTT. This codes for CAWTGQQNSPLHF. Full variable domain (missing parts from reference TRBV30 and TRBJ1-6): SQTIHQWPATLVQPVGSPLSLECTVEGTSNPNLYWYRQAAGRGLQLLFYSVGIGQISSEVPQNLSASRPQDRQFILSSKKLLLSDSGFYLCAWTGQQNSPLHFGNGTRLTVT.